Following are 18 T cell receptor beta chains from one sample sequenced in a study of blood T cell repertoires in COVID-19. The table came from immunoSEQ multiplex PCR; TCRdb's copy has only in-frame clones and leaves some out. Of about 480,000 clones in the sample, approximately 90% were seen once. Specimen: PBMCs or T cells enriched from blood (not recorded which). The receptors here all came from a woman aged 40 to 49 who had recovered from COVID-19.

The DNA of the CDR3 is TGTGCCAGCAGCCCTCTGGGGGGGGATGCTAATGAAAAACTGTTTTTT. Its protein is CASSPLGGDANEKLFF. The genes are TRBV5-6 and TRBJ1-4; D is perhaps TRBD1 (5 bases). Trimming removed 4 bases from V and 3 bases from J, with 16 bases in between. Germline loops: CDR1 SGHDT, CDR2 YYEEEE. CDR3 length equals 16 residues.

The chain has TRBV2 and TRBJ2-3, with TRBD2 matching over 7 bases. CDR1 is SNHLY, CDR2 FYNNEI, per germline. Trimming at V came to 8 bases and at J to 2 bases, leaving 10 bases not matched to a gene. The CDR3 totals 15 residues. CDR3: CASWPASGATDTQYF. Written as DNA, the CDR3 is TGTGCCAGCTGGCCCGCTAGCGGAGCCACAGATACGCAGTATTTT.

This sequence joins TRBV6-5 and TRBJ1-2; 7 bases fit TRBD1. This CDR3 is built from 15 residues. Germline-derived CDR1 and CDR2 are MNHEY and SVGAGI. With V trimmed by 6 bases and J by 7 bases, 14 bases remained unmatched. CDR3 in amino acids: CASRTGSPLGGGYTF. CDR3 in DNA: TGTGCCAGCAGGACAGGGAGTCCCCTAGGTGGTGGCTACACCTTC.

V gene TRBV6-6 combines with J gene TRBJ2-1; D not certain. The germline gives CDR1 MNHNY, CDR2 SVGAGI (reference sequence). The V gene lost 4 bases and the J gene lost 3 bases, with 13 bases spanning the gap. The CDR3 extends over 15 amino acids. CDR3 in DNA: TGTGCCAGCAGTTGGAGCACGGAGCTCTACAATGAGCAGTTCTTC. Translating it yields CASSWSTELYNEQFF.

The DNA of the CDR3 is TGCGCCAGCAGTGAGGGGCAGCCGATCTCCTACGAGCAGTACTTC. It yields the protein CASSEGQPISYEQYF. The chain employs TRBV10-2 and TRBJ2-7, with D uncertain. The V and J ends lost 2 bases and 0 bases respectively, with 11 bases between them. The CDR3 is 15 residues long. Germline V CDR1 and CDR2: WSHSY, SAAADI.

This CDR3 is CASSRRQGTLLNSPLHF. The DNA of the CDR3 is TGTGCCAGCAGCCGTAGACAGGGGACTTTGTTGAATTCACCCCTCCACTTT. The V and J genes are TRBV5-8 and TRBJ1-6; 8 bases map to TRBD1. The germline V gene has CDR1 SGHTS and CDR2 YDEGEE. This CDR3 spans 17 amino acids. V gave up 4 bases and J gave up 7 bases; unmatched junction bases: 13.

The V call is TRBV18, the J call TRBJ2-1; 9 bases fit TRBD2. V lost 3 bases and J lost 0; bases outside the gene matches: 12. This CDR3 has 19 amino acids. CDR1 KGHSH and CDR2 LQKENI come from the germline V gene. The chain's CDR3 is CASSPPLSGSILSYNEQFF. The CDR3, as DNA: TGTGCCAGCTCACCCCCACTTAGCGGGAGCATTCTCTCCTACAATGAGCAGTTCTTC. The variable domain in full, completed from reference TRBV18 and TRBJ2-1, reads NAGVMQNPRHLVRRRGQEARLRCSPMKGHSHVYWYRQLPEEGLKFMVYLQKENIIDESGMPKERFSAEFPKEGPSILRIQQVVRGDSAAYFCASSPPLSGSILSYNEQFFGPGTRLTVL.

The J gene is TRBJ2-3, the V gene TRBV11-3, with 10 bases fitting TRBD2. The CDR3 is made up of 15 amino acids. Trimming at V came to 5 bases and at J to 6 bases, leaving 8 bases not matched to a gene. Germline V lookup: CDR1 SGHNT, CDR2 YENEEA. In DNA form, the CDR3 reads TGTGCCAGCAGCCTACGGGGTAGCGGGAGGGATACGCAGTATTTT. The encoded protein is CASSLRGSGRDTQYF.

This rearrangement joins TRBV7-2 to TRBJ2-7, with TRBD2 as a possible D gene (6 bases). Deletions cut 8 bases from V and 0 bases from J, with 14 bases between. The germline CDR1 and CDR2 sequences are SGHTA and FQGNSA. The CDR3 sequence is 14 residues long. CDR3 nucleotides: TGTGCCAGCTCTCCCCGGGGGAGCTCCTACGAGCAGTACTTC. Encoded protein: CASSPRGSSYEQYF.

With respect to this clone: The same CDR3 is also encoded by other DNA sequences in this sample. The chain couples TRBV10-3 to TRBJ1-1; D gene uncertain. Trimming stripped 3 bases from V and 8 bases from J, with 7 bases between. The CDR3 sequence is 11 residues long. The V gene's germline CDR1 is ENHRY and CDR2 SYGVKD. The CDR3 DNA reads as TGTGCCATCAGTGACCGTGAGGAAGCTTTCTTT. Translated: CAISDREEAFF.

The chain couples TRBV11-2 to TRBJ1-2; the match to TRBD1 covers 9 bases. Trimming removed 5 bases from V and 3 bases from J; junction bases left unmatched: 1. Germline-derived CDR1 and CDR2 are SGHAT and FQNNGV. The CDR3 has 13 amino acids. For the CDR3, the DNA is TGTGCCAGCAGCCGGACAGGGGACTATGGCTACACCTTC. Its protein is CASSRTGDYGYTF.

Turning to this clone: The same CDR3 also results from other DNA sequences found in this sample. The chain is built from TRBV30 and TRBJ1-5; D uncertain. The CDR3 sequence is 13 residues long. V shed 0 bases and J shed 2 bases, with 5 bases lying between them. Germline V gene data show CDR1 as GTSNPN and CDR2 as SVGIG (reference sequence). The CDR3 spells CAWSVRGNQPQHF. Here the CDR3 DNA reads TGTGCCTGGAGTGTCCGGGGCAATCAGCCCCAGCATTTT.

In DNA, the CDR3 is TGTGCCAGCTCGAAAGGGACAGGGGAAGAGACCCAGTACTTC. This encodes CASSKGTGEETQYF. This chain connects TRBV18 to TRBJ2-5; 10 nucleotides line up with TRBD1. Unmatched junction bases numbered 4, after V lost 6 bases and J lost 3 bases. CDR1 is KGHSH and CDR2 is LQKENI in the germline V gene. The CDR3 is 14 residues long.

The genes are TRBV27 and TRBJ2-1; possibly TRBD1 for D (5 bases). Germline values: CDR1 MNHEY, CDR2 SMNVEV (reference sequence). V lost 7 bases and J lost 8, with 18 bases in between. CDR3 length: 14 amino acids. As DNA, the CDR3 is TGTGCCAGCACCCCGGTGGGGCACTGGGATGAGCAGTTCTTC. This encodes CASTPVGHWDEQFF.

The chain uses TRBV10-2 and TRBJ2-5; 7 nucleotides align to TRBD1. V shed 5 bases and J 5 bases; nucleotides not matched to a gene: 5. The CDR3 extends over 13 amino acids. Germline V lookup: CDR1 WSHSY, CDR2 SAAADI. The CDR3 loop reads CASSNQGVETQYF. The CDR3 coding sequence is TGCGCCAGCAGTAACCAGGGGGTCGAGACCCAGTACTTC.

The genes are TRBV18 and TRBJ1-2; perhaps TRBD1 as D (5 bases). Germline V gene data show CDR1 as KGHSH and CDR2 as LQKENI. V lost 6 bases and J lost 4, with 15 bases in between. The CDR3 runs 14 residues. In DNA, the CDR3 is TGTGCCAGCTCCCGTCGACAGTCCGTCTATGGCTACACCTTC. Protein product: CASSRRQSVYGYTF.

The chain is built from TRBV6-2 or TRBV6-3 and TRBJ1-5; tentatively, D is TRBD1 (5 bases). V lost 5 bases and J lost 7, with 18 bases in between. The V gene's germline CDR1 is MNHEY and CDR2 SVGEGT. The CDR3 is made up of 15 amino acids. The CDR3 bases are TGTGCCAGCAGTCTTCTCAGGGATTTCGAACAGCCCCAGCATTTT. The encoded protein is CASSLLRDFEQPQHF.

In DNA, the CDR3 is TGTGCCAGCAGCCGAAGGGGGTCCCTTACCTACGAGCAGTACTTC. The encoded protein is CASSRRGSLTYEQYF. The chain uses TRBV3-1 (or the pseudogene TRBV3-2) and TRBJ2-7; maybe TRBD1 (6 bases). The germline V gene encodes CDR1 LGHDT and CDR2 YNNKEL (reference sequence). The V end lost 4 bases, the J end lost 2 bases, and 15 bases lay between the germline ends. This CDR3 region has 15 residues.